The TCR beta chain under discussion was sequenced for a study of identical twins. General observations from the study: Reduced insertions were recorded for abundant cord blood beta clonotypes, with no such pattern in memory repertoires.

This clonotype has a handful of counts. Its matching antigen is unknown. Template switching supplied a universal primer site; unique molecular identifiers were carried on the cDNA. MiXCR, applied by TCRdb to the 5' RACE reads, yields one record per CDR3 protein. The sample consists of hundreds of thousands of distinct CDR3 sequences, approximately 13% of them appearing once. CDR1 MNHEY and CDR2 SVGAGI come from the germline V gene. The CDR3 totals 15 residues. Trimming cost V 2 bases and J 6 bases, with 14 bases left between them. This sample also belongs to another study, concerning yellow fever vaccine responses in identical twins.

The chain is built from TRBV6-5 and TRBJ2-1; D is possibly TRBD1 (6 bases). The sequencing input was PBMCs. This receptor was identified in a woman aged 18-29 years in good health. CDR3 coding DNA: TGTGCCAGCAGTTACGTGACAGGCTGGTCCAATGAGCAGTTCTTC. It specifies CASSYVTGWSNEQFF.